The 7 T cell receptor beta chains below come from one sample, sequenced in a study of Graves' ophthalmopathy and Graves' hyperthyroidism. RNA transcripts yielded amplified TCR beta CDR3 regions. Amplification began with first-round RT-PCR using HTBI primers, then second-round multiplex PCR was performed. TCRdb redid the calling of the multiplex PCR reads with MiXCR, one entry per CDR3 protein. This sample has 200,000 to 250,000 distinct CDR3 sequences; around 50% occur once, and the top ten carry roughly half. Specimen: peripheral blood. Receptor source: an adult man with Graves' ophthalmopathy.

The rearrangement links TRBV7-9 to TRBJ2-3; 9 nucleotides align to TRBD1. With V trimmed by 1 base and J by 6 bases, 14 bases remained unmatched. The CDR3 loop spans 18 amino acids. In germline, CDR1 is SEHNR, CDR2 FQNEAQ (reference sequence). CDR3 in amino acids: CASSLGRTGGIGTDTQYF. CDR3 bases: TGTGCCAGCAGCTTAGGCCGAACAGGGGGCATTGGTACGGATACGCAGTATTTT.

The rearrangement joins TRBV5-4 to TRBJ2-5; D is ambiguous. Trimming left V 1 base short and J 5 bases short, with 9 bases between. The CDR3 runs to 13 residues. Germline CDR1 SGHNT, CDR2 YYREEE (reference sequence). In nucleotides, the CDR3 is TGTGCCAGCAGCTTGAGTCCTGGCGAGACCCAGTACTTC. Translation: CASSLSPGETQYF.

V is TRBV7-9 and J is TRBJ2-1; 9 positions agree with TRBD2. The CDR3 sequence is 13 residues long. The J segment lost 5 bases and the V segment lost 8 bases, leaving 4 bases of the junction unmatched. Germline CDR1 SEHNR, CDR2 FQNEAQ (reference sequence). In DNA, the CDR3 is TGTGCCAGCGGTAGCGGGAGAGACAATGAGCAGTTCTTC. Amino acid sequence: CASGSGRDNEQFF.

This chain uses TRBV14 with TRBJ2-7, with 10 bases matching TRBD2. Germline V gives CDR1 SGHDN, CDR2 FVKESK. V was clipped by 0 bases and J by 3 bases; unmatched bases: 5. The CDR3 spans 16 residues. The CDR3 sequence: CASSQDTLAGVYEQYF. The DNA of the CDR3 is TGTGCCAGCAGCCAAGATACGCTAGCGGGAGTCTACGAGCAGTACTTC.

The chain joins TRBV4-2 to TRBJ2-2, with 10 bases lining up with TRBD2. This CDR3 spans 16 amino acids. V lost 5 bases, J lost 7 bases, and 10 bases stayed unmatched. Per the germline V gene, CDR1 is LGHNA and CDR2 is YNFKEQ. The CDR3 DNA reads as TGTGCCAGCAGCTACGAGAGCGGGAGGGCCGACGGGGAGCTGTTTTTT. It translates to CASSYESGRADGELFF.

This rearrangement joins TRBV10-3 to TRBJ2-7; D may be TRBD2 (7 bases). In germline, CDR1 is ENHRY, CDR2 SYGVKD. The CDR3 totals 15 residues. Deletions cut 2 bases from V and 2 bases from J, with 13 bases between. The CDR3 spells CAISEPDGGPYEQYF. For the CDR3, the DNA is TGTGCCATCAGTGAGCCCGACGGGGGGCCCTACGAGCAGTACTTC.

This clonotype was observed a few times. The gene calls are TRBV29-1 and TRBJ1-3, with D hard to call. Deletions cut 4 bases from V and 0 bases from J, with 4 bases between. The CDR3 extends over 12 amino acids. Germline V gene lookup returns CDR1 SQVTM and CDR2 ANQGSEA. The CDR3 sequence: CSVGISGNTIYF. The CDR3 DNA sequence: TGCAGCGTTGGTATCTCTGGAAACACCATATATTTT.